This TCR beta chain was sequenced in a study of blood T cells in healthy people across ages. The CDR3 has 12 amino acids. V lost 3 bases and J 8 bases, leaving 10 bases between the germline ends. Germline loops: CDR1 LGHDT, CDR2 YNNKEL (reference sequence). Alongside a J-beta primer mix, a sample-barcoded 5' primer served in a second PCR lasting roughly 7 to 12 cycles. One entry per CDR3 protein results from TCRdb running MiXCR on the 5' RACE reads. The sample holds approximately 1,000,000 distinct CDR3 sequences, approximately 38% seen once. This receptor was obtained from a young man in good health. Sequencing was done on a sample of blood. The gene calls are TRBV3-1 and TRBJ1-2; no clear D gene. The CDR3 sequence: CASSQWGYGYTF. The DNA of the CDR3 is TGTGCCAGCAGCCAGTGGGGTTACGGCTACACCTTC. The full variable domain, completed using reference TRBV3-1 and TRBJ1-2, is DTAVSQTPKYLVTQMGNDKSIKCEQNLGHDTMYWYKQDSKKFLKIMFSYNNKELIINETVPNRFSPKSPDKAHLNLHINSLELGDSAVYFCASSQWGYGYTFGSGTRLTVV.